This passage covers 26 T cell receptor beta chains from one sample sequenced in a study of blood T cell repertoires in COVID-19. Clones were read by immunoSEQ multiplex PCR, and TCRdb kept only the in-frame ones, dropping some. The sample holds approximately 240,000 clones, about 93% seen once. Sequenced: PBMCs or T cells enriched from blood (not recorded which). Receptors were obtained from a woman under 30 who had recovered from COVID-19.

The chain links TRBV11-3 to TRBJ2-5; D is possibly TRBD2 (6 bases). Germline V CDR1 and CDR2: SGHNT, YENEEA. The CDR3 contains 15 residues. V was clipped by 2 bases and J by 2 bases, with 12 bases between them. The CDR3 DNA follows: TGTGCCAGCAGCTTATTACCGGGAGAACAAGAGACCCAGTACTTC. Encoded protein: CASSLLPGEQETQYF.

The table lists this clone with a count of one. V gene TRBV27 combines with J gene TRBJ1-1, with a weak D call TRBD1 (6 bases). The CDR3 spans 14 residues. Germline CDR1 and CDR2: MNHEY and SMNVEV (reference sequence). V lost 9 bases, J lost 4 bases, and 18 bases lay in between. The CDR3 here is CASYRGGGGTEAFF. CDR3 sequence (DNA): TGTGCCAGTTATAGGGGGGGAGGGGGCACTGAAGCTTTCTTT.

The chain is built from TRBV9 and TRBJ1-2, with TRBD1 identical over 8 bases. With V trimmed by 4 bases and J by 4 bases, 6 bases remained unmatched. The CDR3 loop spans 14 amino acids. CDR1 and CDR2 (germline): SGDLS, YYNGEE. The CDR3 nucleotides read TGTGCCAGCAGCATTCCAGGGGGCACCTATGGCTACACCTTC. Protein: CASSIPGGTYGYTF.

The CDR3 sequence is CASSDASGQINQPQHF. The CDR3 nucleotides read TGTGCCAGCAGCGATGCTTCTGGACAGATCAATCAGCCCCAGCATTTT. The chain recombines TRBV28 with TRBJ1-5; tentative D call: TRBD1 (6 bases). The CDR3 is 16 residues long. V shed 6 bases and J shed 3 bases, with 18 bases lying between them. Germline CDR1 and CDR2: MDHEN and SYDVKM.

The rearrangement joins TRBV18 to TRBJ1-5; D may be TRBD1 (6 bases). V lost 3 bases to trimming and J lost 8 bases, with 11 bases between them. The germline CDR1 and CDR2 sequences are KGHSH and LQKENI. CDR3 size: 13 residues. CDR3 coding DNA: TGTGCCAGCTCACCCCTTTCAGGGGAGCCCCAGCATTTT. Amino acids: CASSPLSGEPQHF.

The chain recombines TRBV29-1 with TRBJ1-3; 7 positions agree with TRBD1. The CDR3 length is 13 residues. CDR1 is SQVTM and CDR2 is ANQGSEA in the germline V gene. The V segment lost 0 bases and the J segment 5 bases; nucleotides outside the gene matches: 1. The CDR3 sequence is CSVEEGQRNTIYF. CDR3 coding DNA: TGCAGCGTTGAAGAGGGACAGAGAAACACCATATATTTT.

CDR3 DNA: TGTGCCAGCAGCTTAGAGAGGCGACGCACAGATACGCAGTATTTT. It is translated as CASSLERRRTDTQYF. The rearrangement links TRBV5-5 to TRBJ2-3; unclear D gene. The CDR3 extends over 15 amino acids. Germline CDR1 reads SGHKS; CDR2 reads YYEKEE (reference sequence). V shed 2 bases and J shed 1 base, with 11 bases lying between them.

In the case of this clone: At one of its ends the junction is not consistent with the germline gene, which may arise from a read error. The chain combines TRBV7-7 with TRBJ2-2; 9 nucleotides line up with TRBD1. The CDR3 consists of 15 residues. The germline CDR1 and CDR2 sequences are SSHAT and FNYEAQ (reference sequence). This CDR3 is CASSKWTGDTGELFF. CDR3 bases: TGTGCTAGCAGCAAGTGGACAGGGGACACCGGGGAGCTGTTTTTT.

The chain uses TRBV2 and TRBJ1-4; unclear D gene. Trimming shortened V by 1 base and J by 8 bases, and 5 bases separated the two germline ends. The CDR3 sequence is 12 residues long. CDR1 and CDR2 (germline): SNHLY, FYNNEI. The CDR3 spells CASSEVEEKLFF. The CDR3 DNA reads as TGTGCCAGCAGTGAAGTAGAAGAAAAACTGTTTTTT.

The chain carries TRBV29-1 and TRBJ2-7; the match to TRBD1 covers 10 bases. CDR3 size: 12 residues. The germline V gene has CDR1 SQVTM and CDR2 ANQGSEA. With V trimmed by 7 bases and J by 4 bases, 4 bases remained unmatched. CDR3 residues: CSARTGGYEQYF. CDR3 DNA sequence: TGCAGCGCTCGGACAGGGGGATACGAGCAGTACTTC.

V is TRBV6-5 and J is TRBJ1-5; D gene unclear. The CDR3 consists of 12 residues. V was pared by 8 bases and J by 7 bases, with 12 bases between. Germline V CDR1 and CDR2: MNHEY, SVGAGI. This CDR3 is CASGTYGQPQHF. In DNA form, the CDR3 reads TGTGCCAGCGGTACGTACGGGCAGCCCCAGCATTTT.

The chain joins TRBV28 to TRBJ1-6; 8 bases match TRBD1. V gave up 8 bases and J gave up 11 bases; unmatched junction bases: 5. This CDR3 comprises 12 residues. Germline V CDR1 and CDR2: MDHEN, SYDVKM. This CDR3 reads CASRDRGTPLHF. DNA for the CDR3: TGTGCCAGCCGCGACAGGGGCACACCCCTCCACTTT.

The chain combines TRBV4-2 with TRBJ1-5; 9 bases are a match to TRBD1. Germline V gives CDR1 LGHNA, CDR2 YNFKEQ. The junction had 12 bases not matched to a gene; V was cut back by 3 bases and J by 0 bases. The CDR3 spans 19 residues. CDR3 in amino acids: CASSQATGTGTYSNQPQHF. In DNA form, the CDR3 reads TGTGCCAGCAGCCAGGCGACCGGGACAGGGACTTATAGCAATCAGCCCCAGCATTTT.

This clone has more than one count but fewer than ten. This chain connects TRBV5-1 to TRBJ2-7, with TRBD2 as a possible D gene (6 bases). Germline CDR1 reads SGHRS; CDR2 reads YFSETQ. Between the trimmed V and J ends, which lost 4 bases and 2 bases, there was a span of 16 bases. The CDR3 totals 15 residues. This chain's CDR3 is CASSPVVSGAYEQYF. The CDR3 bases are TGCGCCAGCAGCCCCGTCGTTAGCGGTGCCTACGAGCAGTACTTC.

This clone was found once. The chain recombines TRBV15 with TRBJ2-5; TRBD2 agrees at 8 bases. CDR3 size: 16 residues. Germline CDR1 reads LNHNV; CDR2 reads YYDKDF (reference sequence). The V gene end was trimmed by 6 bases and the J gene end by 1 base; junction bases not matched to a gene: 10. The CDR3 region is CATSWGPSGFQETQYF. CDR3 coding DNA: TGTGCCACCAGTTGGGGGCCTAGCGGGTTCCAAGAGACCCAGTACTTC.

This clone was recorded only once. The CDR3: CASSTSSGAFF. As DNA, the CDR3 is TGTGCCAGCAGTACTTCCTCCGGAGCTTTCTTT. This rearrangement joins TRBV28 to TRBJ1-1; D gene uncertain. Germline CDR1 reads MDHEN; CDR2 reads SYDVKM. V was pared by 5 bases and J by 10 bases, with 11 bases between. This CDR3 spans 11 amino acids.

The J gene is TRBJ2-3, the V gene TRBV25-1, with 7 bases fitting TRBD2. Trimming took 8 bases from V and 1 from J; bases not matched to a gene: 9. The CDR3 extends over 15 amino acids. The germline CDR1 and CDR2 sequences are MGHDK and SYGVNS. CDR3 amino acids: CASSTRLAGTDTQYF. In DNA form, the CDR3 reads TGTGCCAGCTCGACTAGGCTAGCGGGCACAGATACGCAGTATTTT.

The CDR3 coding sequence is TGTGCCAGCACCATAGACAGGGTAGGGGACACCATATATTTT. Translated, it gives CASTIDRVGDTIYF. The V call is TRBV28, the J call TRBJ1-3, with 7 positions matching TRBD1. The germline V gene encodes CDR1 MDHEN and CDR2 SYDVKM. Unmatched junction bases numbered 11, after V lost 7 bases and J lost 8 bases. CDR3 length: 14 residues. Filled out from reference TRBV28 and TRBJ1-3, the complete variable domain reads DVKVTQSSRYLVKRTGEKVFLECVQDMDHENMFWYRQDPGLGLRLIYFSYDVKMKEKGDIPEGYSVSREKKERFSLILESASTNQTSMYLCASTIDRVGDTIYFGEGSWLTVV.

The J gene is TRBJ1-2, the V gene TRBV6-5; 10 bases map to TRBD1. CDR1 MNHEY and CDR2 SVGAGI come from the germline V gene. V dropped 5 bases and J dropped 7; count of bases not matched to a gene: 10. The CDR3 sequence is 15 residues long. The CDR3 spells CASSISRTGGLGYTF. CDR3 in DNA: TGTGCCAGCAGTATCTCTAGGACAGGGGGTCTTGGCTACACCTTC.

The chain is built from TRBV24-1 and TRBJ2-3; 7 nucleotides agree with TRBD2. V shed 3 bases and J 4 bases; nucleotides not matched to a gene: 15. CDR3 length: 18 amino acids. From germline, CDR1 is KGHDR and CDR2 SFDVKD. Written as DNA, the CDR3 is TGTGCCACCAGTGATACCATTCCGAGGGCGGGAGCAGCAGATACGCAGTATTTT. Translation: CATSDTIPRAGAADTQYF.

This sequence joins TRBV5-1 and TRBJ1-2; 9 nucleotides match TRBD1. J gave up 6 bases and V 4 bases, and 7 bases lay outside the gene matches. This CDR3 spans 14 amino acids. Germline V gives CDR1 SGHRS, CDR2 YFSETQ. The CDR3 nucleotides are TGCGCCAGCAGCCTACTACGGGACAGGGATGGCTACACCTTC. Amino acid sequence: CASSLLRDRDGYTF.

This clone was counted between two and nine times. The chain carries TRBV6-1 and TRBJ1-6; a possible D gene is TRBD1 (5 bases). Germline V gene sequence: CDR1 MNHNS, CDR2 SASEGT. The CDR3 loop spans 14 amino acids. V was shortened by 2 bases and J by 8 bases, with 10 bases between the two germline ends. CDR3 amino acids: CASSELGGDSPLHF. For the CDR3, the DNA is TGTGCCAGCAGTGAACTAGGAGGGGATTCACCCCTCCACTTT.

The chain uses TRBV6-6 and TRBJ1-6; D is unclear. CDR3 length equals 15 residues. Germline V gene sequence: CDR1 MNHNY, CDR2 SVGAGI (reference sequence). V lost 2 bases, J lost 6 bases, and 11 bases lay in between. CDR3 region: CASSYLEGVNSPLHF. The CDR3 DNA is TGTGCCAGCAGTTACCTTGAGGGAGTTAATTCACCCCTCCACTTT.

This sequence joins TRBV29-1 and TRBJ1-5; D unresolved. Looked up from germline, CDR1 is SQVTM and CDR2 is ANQGSEA. The CDR3 totals 12 residues. The V gene lost 6 bases and the J gene lost 4 bases, with 10 bases spanning the gap. In nucleotides, the CDR3 is TGCAGCGTGGGTGGAGAGAATCAGCCCCAGCATTTT. Translated, it gives CSVGGENQPQHF. The variable domain in full, completed from reference TRBV29-1 and TRBJ1-5, reads SAVISQKPSRDICQRGTSLTIQCQVDSQVTMMFWYRQQPGQSLTLIATANQGSEATYESGFVIDKFPISRPNLTFSTLTVSNMSPEDSSIYLCSVGGENQPQHFGDGTRLSIL.

V and J are TRBV9 and TRBJ1-1; 8 bases agree with TRBD1. V was clipped by 4 bases and J by 0 bases; unmatched bases: 5. Germline V gene lookup returns CDR1 SGDLS and CDR2 YYNGEE. The CDR3 sequence is 15 residues long. CDR3 protein: CASSPRQGMNTEAFF. The DNA of the CDR3 is TGTGCCAGCAGCCCCAGACAGGGGATGAACACTGAAGCTTTCTTT.

This chain links TRBV24-1 with TRBJ2-2, with D possibly matching TRBD1 (6 bases). Trimming cost V 5 bases and J 4 bases, with 13 bases left between them. From germline, CDR1 is KGHDR and CDR2 SFDVKD. CDR3 size: 15 residues. CDR3 residues: CATSGQGLSTGELFF. In DNA form, the CDR3 reads TGTGCCACCAGTGGGCAGGGGCTATCCACCGGGGAGCTGTTTTTT.